A few counts support the clone carrying this T cell receptor (beta chain). Antigen: not known. The data originate from a study of prognosis after radiotherapy for stage I lung cancer. Study overall: Receipt of concurrent therapy with stereotactic body radiotherapy occurred in no patient. Distant metastasis occurred in several patients at a median of approximately 7 months after radiotherapy, while roughly 14 showed no significant progression. Regarding the study as a whole: In patients with versus without metastases, TRBV and TRBJ gene usage reportedly differed.

Genomic DNA was subjected to two-round multiplex PCR for amplification of TCR beta CDR3. First-round PCR amplification was performed with primers specific to each TRBV and TRBJ gene. TCRdb ran MiXCR on the multiplex PCR reads and lists one entry per CDR3 protein. The sample consists of about 30,000 distinct CDR3 sequences, around 30% of them appearing once. CDR1 is SQVTM, CDR2 ANQGSEA, per germline. V was cut by 4 bases and J by 4 bases, with 7 bases left in between. The CDR3 has 12 residues. Source: PBMCs, taken before or after stereotactic body radiation therapy (not recorded which). The sequence was obtained from a donor at least 50 years old with non-small cell lung cancer. The rearrangement joins TRBV29-1 to TRBJ1-4, with D maybe TRBD1 (5 bases). The CDR3 sequence is CSVARDNEKLFF. The CDR3 nucleotides read TGCAGCGTTGCCAGGGATAATGAAAAACTGTTTTTT.